This entry lists 24 T cell receptor beta chains sequenced from one sample in a study of blood T cell repertoires in COVID-19 (dated by TCRdb to the early 2020s). Library creation used the immunoSEQ multiplex PCR assay. What TCRdb holds here is the immuneACCESS table cut down to in-frame rearrangements. Part of the clones is not present; checked against another copy, under half of the missing clones reflect an unresolved V gene, and the others are unexplained. This sample comprises 300,000 to 400,000 clones, around 91% of them detected only once. The top ten hold 1% of the sample. The specimen was PBMCs or T cells enriched from blood (not recorded which). The source is a young man who had recovered from COVID-19.

The chain has TRBV3-1 (or the pseudogene TRBV3-2) and TRBJ1-5, with no clear D. V shed 4 bases and J shed 3 bases, with 10 bases lying between them. The V gene's germline CDR1 is LGHDT and CDR2 YNNKEL (reference sequence). The CDR3 length is 14 residues. The CDR3 protein is CASSPAGNNQPQHF. In DNA form, the CDR3 reads TGTGCCAGCAGCCCCGCCGGGAACAATCAGCCCCAGCATTTT.

This chain links TRBV12-3 or TRBV12-4 with TRBJ2-3; no firm D call. The V gene lost 6 bases and the J gene lost 6 bases, with 10 bases spanning the gap. The CDR3 sequence is 12 residues long. CDR3 amino acids: CASSPLSDTQYF. The CDR3 DNA is TGTGCCAGCAGCCCTTTATCCGATACGCAGTATTTT.

The chain combines TRBV4-2 with TRBJ1-5, with D maybe TRBD1 (5 bases). Germline CDR1 LGHNA, CDR2 YNFKEQ. The CDR3 is made up of 16 amino acids. Trimming removed 1 base from V and 6 bases from J, with 16 bases in between. For the CDR3, the DNA is TGTGCCAGCAGCCAAGCGGCCAGGGCGTCGGGTCAGCCCCAGCATTTT. Amino acids: CASSQAARASGQPQHF.

J is TRBJ2-2 and V is TRBV6-5; 12 bases align to TRBD2. There are 15 residues in the CDR3. From germline, CDR1 is MNHEY and CDR2 SVGAGI. V lost 6 bases to trimming and J lost 4 bases; unmatched junction nucleotides: 3. The CDR3 bases are TGTGCCAGCAGCGGACTAGCGGGACTCACCGGGGAGCTGTTTTTT. Translated: CASSGLAGLTGELFF.

J is TRBJ1-5 and V is TRBV30; tentative D call: TRBD1 (6 bases). V was trimmed by 2 bases and J by 2 bases, leaving 7 bases between them. Per germline, CDR1 GTSNPN and CDR2 SVGIG (reference sequence). This CDR3 region has 13 residues. CDR3 region: CAWSHRGNQPQHF. The CDR3 DNA reads TGTGCCTGGAGTCACAGGGGCAATCAGCCCCAGCATTTT.

CDR3 coding DNA: TGTGCCAGCAGGACTTACAGGGGGGGAAGGTCTCTCGCTGAAGCTTTCTTT. Its translation: CASRTYRGGRSLAEAFF. J is TRBJ1-1 and V is TRBV28; 8 nucleotides match TRBD1. CDR3 length equals 17 residues. The germline V gene has CDR1 MDHEN and CDR2 SYDVKM. V lost 6 bases and J lost 6; bases outside the gene matches: 18.

This clone has only a few counts. The rearrangement joins TRBV28 to TRBJ1-5; D is undetermined. Germline loops: CDR1 MDHEN, CDR2 SYDVKM. With 2 bases removed from V and 4 bases from J, the gap between germline ends came to 3 bases. The CDR3 is made up of 12 amino acids. In DNA form, the CDR3 reads TGTGCCAGCAGTTTAGTAAATCAGCCCCAGCATTTT. Residues: CASSLVNQPQHF.

Concerning this clone: Other DNA sequences in this specimen translate into the identical CDR3. The rearrangement links TRBV5-1 to TRBJ2-1, with 7 bases fitting TRBD1. Trimming removed 0 bases from V and 1 base from J; junction bases left unmatched: 1. Germline lookup yields CDR1 SGHRS and CDR2 YFSETQ. CDR3 length equals 15 residues. CDR3 in DNA: TGCGCCAGCAGCTTGGACAGGGGATCCTACAATGAGCAGTTCTTC. Protein sequence: CASSLDRGSYNEQFF.

V is TRBV6-5 and J is TRBJ1-4, with TRBD1 matching 7 bases. The CDR3 spans 16 residues. Germline CDR1 and CDR2: MNHEY and SVGAGI. The V and J ends lost 6 bases and 8 bases, in that order; junction bases with no gene match: 15. The CDR3 here is CASSYTKQGRGEKLFF. The CDR3 DNA sequence: TGTGCCAGCAGCTACACAAAACAGGGGCGGGGAGAAAAACTGTTTTTT.

DNA of the CDR3: TGTGCCAGCAGTGAAGCGCTCGGGACACAGTATAATCAGCCCCAGCATTTT. The encoded protein is CASSEALGTQYNQPQHF. The gene calls are TRBV2 and TRBJ1-5; D possibly corresponds to TRBD1 (6 bases). V shed 0 bases and J shed 4 bases, with 16 bases lying between them. The CDR3 is made up of 17 amino acids. Germline V CDR1 and CDR2: SNHLY, FYNNEI.

This chain connects TRBV5-1 to TRBJ2-3; TRBD1 is a possible D gene (6 bases). CDR3 size: 14 residues. Trimming cost V 3 bases and J 2 bases, with 10 bases left between them. Germline lookup yields CDR1 SGHRS and CDR2 YFSETQ. The CDR3 bases are TGCGCCAGCAGCTCCGGACAGACCACAGATACGCAGTATTTT. Protein sequence: CASSSGQTTDTQYF.

This chain joins TRBV27 and TRBJ1-2, with 7 bases matching TRBD1. J lost 8 bases, V lost 6 bases, and 6 bases had no gene match. Germline V gene sequence: CDR1 MNHEY, CDR2 SMNVEV (reference sequence). The CDR3 is 12 amino acids. CDR3 sequence: CASRTGARGYTF. For the CDR3, the DNA is TGTGCCAGCAGAACAGGGGCGCGCGGCTACACCTTC.

This chain joins TRBV5-1 and TRBJ2-7, with 7 bases that match TRBD2. CDR1 and CDR2 from the germline V gene are SGHRS and YFSETQ. Trimming took 4 bases from V and 3 from J; bases not matched to a gene: 16. CDR3 length: 17 amino acids. CDR3: CASSRTSTSGASYEQYF. The CDR3, as DNA: TGCGCCAGCAGCCGTACAAGTACCAGCGGGGCAAGCTACGAGCAGTACTTC.

The table lists this clone with a count of one. V usage is TRBV4-3 and J usage is TRBJ2-7; tentative D call: TRBD2 (6 bases). Germline values: CDR1 LGHNA, CDR2 YSLEER. V was pared by 6 bases and J by 1 base, with 16 bases between. The CDR3 extends over 15 amino acids. In DNA, the CDR3 is TGCGCCAGCAGTCCGCTGCGGGGACCGTCCTACGAGCAGTACTTC. Its translation: CASSPLRGPSYEQYF.

The V and J genes are TRBV21-1 and TRBJ1-1. TRBV21-1 is designated a pseudogene. The CDR3 runs to 16 residues. The CDR3 here is CATDNGGEGVPGEAFF. The CDR3 region has the DNA TGTGCCACCGATAACGGGGGGGAAGGGGTACCCGGTGAAGCTTTCTTT.

The rearrangement joins TRBV27 to TRBJ2-7; perhaps TRBD1 as D (6 bases). Germline lookup yields CDR1 MNHEY and CDR2 SMNVEV (reference sequence). CDR3 length: 14 amino acids. Deletions cut 2 bases from V and 7 bases from J, with 15 bases between. For the CDR3, the DNA is TGTGCCAGCAGTTTAAGAGGGACAACGGCTGAGCAGTACTTC. Protein product: CASSLRGTTAEQYF.

The chain is built from TRBV4-1 and TRBJ2-5, with 8 bases aligning to TRBD2. J gave up 1 base and V 0 bases, and 7 bases lay outside the gene matches. The CDR3 runs 17 residues. Germline lookup yields CDR1 MGHRA and CDR2 YSYEKL. The CDR3, as DNA: TGCGCCAGCAGCCAAGAGGCCCCAGCGGGAGTCCAAGAGACCCAGTACTTC. The encoded protein is CASSQEAPAGVQETQYF.

Remarks on this clone: Sequence at one end of the junction differs from germline and may be a read error. The chain combines TRBV4-1 with TRBJ2-7; TRBD1 aligns across 8 bases. The V gene's germline CDR1 is MGHRA and CDR2 YSYEKL. CDR3 length equals 13 residues. The CDR3 nucleotides read TGCGCCAGCAGCCAAAAGAGGGGGGACAGGCCGACCTTC. Translation: CASSQKRGDRPTF.

This sequence joins TRBV15 and TRBJ1-6, with 11 bases identical to TRBD1. Looked up from germline, CDR1 is LNHNV and CDR2 is YYDKDF (reference sequence). V lost 5 bases to trimming and J lost 9 bases; unmatched junction nucleotides: 6. The CDR3 spans 15 residues. For the CDR3, the DNA is TGTGCCACCAGCGAGGGACAGGGGGACAGTTCACCCCTCCACTTT. Residues: CATSEGQGDSSPLHF.

The chain uses TRBV7-6 and TRBJ1-3; TRBD1 is a possible D gene (5 bases). This CDR3 region has 17 residues. V lost 1 base, J lost 1 base, and 14 bases lay in between. The germline CDR1 and CDR2 sequences are SGHVS and FNYEAQ. The CDR3 DNA reads as TGTGCCAGCAGCTTAGACTTCCCAGGGAGGTCTGGAAACACCATATATTTT. This codes for CASSLDFPGRSGNTIYF.

The rearrangement links TRBV5-1 to TRBJ1-2; D perhaps matches TRBD1 (6 bases). CDR1 SGHRS and CDR2 YFSETQ come from the germline V gene. V gave up 1 base and J gave up 8 bases, with 12 bases separating them. The CDR3 extends over 13 amino acids. CDR3 coding DNA: TGCGCCAGCAGCTTGCGGGGGGCGCAAGGCTACACCTTC. Translation gives CASSLRGAQGYTF.

V is TRBV27 and J is TRBJ1-5; TRBD1 agrees at 12 bases. J was trimmed by 5 bases and V by 3 bases; bases with no gene match: 17. Germline CDR1 is MNHEY and CDR2 is SMNVEV (reference sequence). The CDR3 extends over 20 amino acids. The CDR3 region has the DNA TGTGCCAGCAGTTTGAGAGCCGGGACAGGGGGCGTCCGGCCTGATCAGCCCCAGCATTTT. This translates into CASSLRAGTGGVRPDQPQHF.

The chain carries TRBV7-3 and TRBJ2-3, with 10 bases identical to TRBD2. Germline CDR1 reads SGHTA; CDR2 reads FQGTGA. This CDR3 contains 15 residues. With V trimmed by 5 bases and J by 4 bases, 6 bases remained unmatched. Here the CDR3 reads CASSLVAGGSDTQYF. CDR3 DNA sequence: TGTGCCAGCAGCCTAGTAGCGGGAGGCTCAGATACGCAGTATTTT.

The J gene is TRBJ1-1, the V gene TRBV5-1; D perhaps matches TRBD1 (5 bases). Trimming cost V 2 bases and J 1 base, with 12 bases left between them. CDR1 is SGHRS and CDR2 is YFSETQ in the germline V gene. This CDR3 is built from 15 residues. The CDR3 DNA follows: TGCGCCAGCAGCTTAACGACAGAACCGAACACTGAAGCTTTCTTT. Translated, it gives CASSLTTEPNTEAFF. The variable domain in full, with the rest retrieved from reference TRBV5-1 and TRBJ1-1, is KAGVTQTPRYLIKTRGQQVTLSCSPISGHRSVSWYQQTPGQGLQFLFEYFSETQRNKGNFPGRFSGRQFSNSRSEMNVSTLELGDSALYLCASSLTTEPNTEAFFGQGTRLTVV.